This T cell receptor beta chain is drawn from a study of cytomegalovirus exposure and HLA in healthy donors. Study-level results: In vitro data verified a few CMV-associated chains as specific for CMV antigens. Cytomegalovirus-associated status was assigned to some 160 TCR beta chains. Clusters of TCRs from the first cohort tended to co-occur in the 130 or so validation repertoires (as a later analysis found).

J gave up 0 bases and V 3 bases, and 7 bases lay outside the gene matches. CDR1 is SGDLS and CDR2 is YYNGEE in the germline V gene. The CDR3 loop spans 17 amino acids. From the 120-subject validation cohort, which was separate from the roughly 700-subject first cohort, the donors were drawn. Clones were read by immunoSEQ multiplex PCR, and TCRdb kept only the in-frame ones, dropping some. This table has approximately 160,000 clones, approximately 87% appearing once. Concerning this clone itself: What it recognizes is unknown.

The source is a woman in her thirties in good health and CMV-seronegative. The gene calls are TRBV9 and TRBJ2-4; TRBD2 matches 9 bases. Sequences were obtained from PBMCs. The CDR3 loop reads CASSDPPSGEAKNIQYF. DNA of the CDR3: TGTGCCAGCAGCGACCCCCCTAGCGGGGAAGCCAAAAACATTCAGTACTTC.